Included here is one T cell receptor beta chain sequence, with context. The target antigen is unknown. TCRdb called the reads again in MiXCR, with one record for every CDR3 protein. The data show around 360,000 distinct CDR3 sequences, just under 35% seen once. The data were taken from a study of T cell repertoires in cytomegalovirus infection. General observations from the study: Clonotypes of TCR beta that were HLA-C-restricted and CMV-specific dominated the ex vivo response.

Germline trimming cut 4 bases from V and 1 base from J; bases unmatched to any gene: 7. Per germline, CDR1 LNHDA and CDR2 SQIVND (reference sequence). The CDR3 has 17 residues. The chain carries TRBV19 and TRBJ2-1; TRBD2 agrees at 10 bases. The specimen was cultured PBMCs, collected from culture after CMV antigen stimulation. The TCR comes from a human donor in good health (CMV status not recorded). Some clones in this sample may be carry-over from other donors' samples. CDR3 nucleotide sequence: TGTGCCAGTAGTACGCTGACTAGCGGGCCATCCTACAATGAGCAGTTCTTC. As protein: CASSTLTSGPSYNEQFF.